This entry lists 15 T cell receptor beta chains sequenced from one sample in a study of blood T cell repertoires in COVID-19. Repertoires were generated with immunoSEQ multiplex PCR, while TCRdb's copy carries only in-frame clones and drops some. The data show 130,000 or so clones, roughly 86% seen once. Sequencing was carried out using peripheral blood. The receptor set was obtained from a human donor in a cohort sampled during active COVID-19.

The V call is TRBV10-3, the J call TRBJ1-5; perhaps TRBD1 as D (5 bases). The CDR3 covers 14 residues. CDR1 and CDR2 (germline): ENHRY, SYGVKD. Trimming removed 0 bases at V and 7 bases at J, with 10 bases between. The CDR3 sequence: CAISESAGRQPQHF. Written as DNA, the CDR3 is TGTGCCATCAGTGAGTCGGCAGGGCGGCAGCCCCAGCATTTT.

The rearrangement joins TRBV7-8 to TRBJ2-7; 7 bases agree with TRBD2. Germline V CDR1 and CDR2: SGHVS, FQNEAQ. CDR3 length: 14 amino acids. V lost 2 bases to trimming and J lost 3 bases; unmatched junction nucleotides: 4. CDR3 bases: TGTGCCAGCAGCTTACGGGGGGAATACTACGAGCAGTACTTC. Amino acid sequence: CASSLRGEYYEQYF.

This chain connects TRBV3-1 (or the pseudogene TRBV3-2) to TRBJ1-1; no firm D call. Per the germline V gene, CDR1 is LGHDT and CDR2 is YNNKEL (reference sequence). The CDR3 runs 15 residues. The V and J ends lost 4 bases and 0 bases respectively, with 12 bases between them. In DNA form, the CDR3 reads TGTGCCAGCAGCCCGGCGGGGAAACTGAACACTGAAGCTTTCTTT. Amino acids: CASSPAGKLNTEAFF.

This clone was counted only a few times. V gene TRBV5-6 combines with J gene TRBJ2-7; D gene uncertain. Trimming took off 4 bases at V and 3 bases at J, with 14 bases between the two ends. This CDR3 is built from 14 residues. Germline-derived CDR1 and CDR2 are SGHDT and YYEEEE. The CDR3 DNA reads TGTGCCAGCAGCACCGTAGACAATTTCTACGAGCAGTACTTC. Its protein product is CASSTVDNFYEQYF. Together with reference TRBV5-6 and TRBJ2-7, the CDR3 gives the full variable domain: DAGVTQSPTHLIKTRGQQVTLRCSPKSGHDTVSWYQQALGQGPQFIFQYYEEEERQRGNFPDRFSGHQFPNYSSELNVNALLLGDSALYLCASSTVDNFYEQYFGPGTRLTVT.

The chain has TRBV7-8 and TRBJ1-1, with D maybe TRBD1 (5 bases). This CDR3 contains 14 residues. Trimming removed 6 bases at V and 3 bases at J, with 14 bases between. CDR1 and CDR2 (germline): SGHVS, FQNEAQ. The CDR3 is CASRSPGRDTEAFF. DNA of the CDR3: TGTGCCAGCAGATCCCCAGGGAGGGACACTGAAGCTTTCTTT.

The genes are TRBV19 and TRBJ2-7; TRBD1 matches 7 bases. This CDR3 is 15 amino acids long. The V segment lost 4 bases and the J segment 5 bases; nucleotides outside the gene matches: 11. CDR1 LNHDA and CDR2 SQIVND come from the germline V gene (reference sequence). CDR3 sequence reads: CASSSRQGTSDEQYF. CDR3 coding DNA: TGTGCCAGTAGTAGCCGACAGGGCACCAGCGACGAGCAGTACTTC.

The V gene is TRBV3-1 (or the pseudogene TRBV3-2), the J gene TRBJ1-5, with 9 bases aligning to TRBD1. V lost 3 bases to trimming and J lost 6 bases; unmatched junction nucleotides: 6. In germline, CDR1 is LGHDT, CDR2 YNNKEL (reference sequence). The CDR3 runs to 15 residues. The CDR3 DNA is TGTGCCAGCAGCCAGGGACAGGGATGGATTCAGCCCCAGCATTTT. Its protein is CASSQGQGWIQPQHF.

The gene calls are TRBV7-2 and TRBJ2-7, with 11 bases aligning to TRBD2. CDR1 is SGHTA, CDR2 FQGNSA, per germline. The CDR3 has 16 amino acids. Germline trimming cut 5 bases from V and 7 bases from J; bases unmatched to any gene: 13. The CDR3 DNA reads as TGTGCCAGCAGCCCACGTAATAGCGGGGGGGGAGAAGAGCAGTACTTC. The encoded protein is CASSPRNSGGGEEQYF.

The chain employs TRBV2 and TRBJ2-1; TRBD2 matches 11 bases. Trimming at V came to 5 bases and at J to 0 bases, leaving 3 bases not matched to a gene. Germline loops: CDR1 SNHLY, CDR2 FYNNEI. This CDR3 has 16 residues. CDR3 nucleotide sequence: TGTGCCAGCAGTCTAGCGGGGGGCTTCTCCTACAATGAGCAGTTCTTC. Translated, it gives CASSLAGGFSYNEQFF.

The J gene is TRBJ2-7, the V gene TRBV28, with D possibly matching TRBD2 (5 bases). The germline CDR1 and CDR2 sequences are MDHEN and SYDVKM. CDR3 length: 16 residues. V gave up 0 bases and J gave up 3 bases, with 15 bases separating them. DNA for the CDR3: TGTGCCAGCAGTTTATGGAGAGGGTCGGGTGTCTACGAGCAGTACTTC. This codes for CASSLWRGSGVYEQYF.

About this clone itself: One junction end disagrees with the germline gene, perhaps due to a read error. The CDR3 DNA is TGTGCCAGCAGCCCCCGGGCAGGGCGGGATCAGGCCCAGCATTTT. The encoded protein is CASSPRAGRDQAQHF. The chain combines TRBV7-8 with TRBJ1-5; weak D call: TRBD1 (5 bases). The CDR3 is made up of 15 amino acids. CDR1 is SGHVS, CDR2 FQNEAQ, per germline.

The chain links TRBV6-5 to TRBJ1-2; 9 bases are a match to TRBD1. Per the germline V gene, CDR1 is MNHEY and CDR2 is SVGAGI. V was clipped by 6 bases and J by 2 bases; unmatched bases: 4. The CDR3 is made up of 14 amino acids. CDR3 in DNA: TGTGCCAGCAGGAGGGACAGGGCCAACTATGGCTACACCTTC. Residues: CASRRDRANYGYTF.

The chain uses TRBV5-1 and TRBJ1-6; D gene uncertain. Per the germline V gene, CDR1 is SGHRS and CDR2 is YFSETQ. CDR3 length equals 16 residues. The V end was cut by 4 bases, the J end by 0 bases, with 11 bases between. The CDR3 sequence: CASSANRDSYNSPLHF. The CDR3 nucleotides read TGCGCCAGCAGCGCAAACCGGGACTCCTATAATTCACCCCTCCACTTT.

The chain is built from TRBV7-9 and TRBJ2-7; 8 bases are a match to TRBD1. Germline CDR1 is SEHNR and CDR2 is FQNEAQ (reference sequence). The CDR3 is 13 amino acids. Trimming took 4 bases from V and 12 from J; bases not matched to a gene: 11. In DNA form, the CDR3 reads TGTGCCAGCAGCTCCACCGGCCCGGGACAGGCGTACTTC. This encodes CASSSTGPGQAYF.

V is TRBV6-6 and J is TRBJ2-3; TRBD2 might be the D (7 bases). V was cut by 3 bases and J by 6 bases, with 19 bases left in between. This CDR3 is built from 16 residues. CDR1 and CDR2 from the germline V gene are MNHNY and SVGAGI (reference sequence). The CDR3: CASSYARGLNLDTQYF. CDR3 DNA sequence: TGTGCCAGCAGTTATGCGCGGGGGCTTAATCTGGATACGCAGTATTTT.